Presented here are 19 T cell receptor beta chains from one specimen sequenced in a study of T cell responses to AZD1222 COVID-19 vaccine. TCRdb's table, derived via immunoSEQ multiplex PCR, lists solely in-frame clones and lacks some. In the table there are 200,000 or so clones, 85% to 95% of which are singletons. The sequencing used peripheral blood, collected on day 0 of AZD1222 vaccination. These receptors came from an adult in good health.

This chain joins TRBV5-1 and TRBJ1-2; D is undetermined. This CDR3 has 17 residues. CDR1 SGHRS and CDR2 YFSETQ come from the germline V gene. The V end was cut by 4 bases, the J end by 3 bases, with 22 bases between. CDR3 DNA: TGCGCCAGCAGCGCACCGCTCCGGACCACCGCTGACTATGGCTACACCTTC. Its translation is CASSAPLRTTADYGYTF.

The V gene is TRBV10-3, the J gene TRBJ2-2; D may be TRBD1 (5 bases). The CDR3 is made up of 15 amino acids. Between the trimmed V and J ends, which lost 6 bases and 0 bases, there was a span of 11 bases. Germline values: CDR1 ENHRY, CDR2 SYGVKD. The CDR3 nucleotides are TGTGCCATCAGGACAGTAGGCGCGAACACCGGGGAGCTGTTTTTT. This translates into CAIRTVGANTGELFF.

The chain joins TRBV5-6 to TRBJ1-2; possible D gene TRBD1, 6 bases. The CDR3 totals 16 residues. V shed 0 bases and J shed 1 base, with 13 bases lying between them. CDR1 SGHDT and CDR2 YYEEEE come from the germline V gene. CDR3 in DNA: TGTGCCAGCAGCTTGGCACAGGGTTGGATTAACTATGGCTACACCTTC. It encodes CASSLAQGWINYGYTF.

The rearrangement uses TRBV6-5 and TRBJ2-7; the D gene could be TRBD1 or TRBD2 (7 bases each). Germline V CDR1 and CDR2: MNHEY, SVGAGI. Trimming shortened V by 6 bases and J by 7 bases, and 10 bases separated the two germline ends. This CDR3 has 11 amino acids. The CDR3 nucleotides read TGTGCCAGCAGCCAGGGGGGGGAGCAGTACGTC. Translating gives CASSQGGEQYV.

The chain couples TRBV6-1 to TRBJ1-2; D gene uncertain. Trimming left V 1 base short and J 1 base short, with 4 bases between. Germline CDR1 is MNHNS and CDR2 is SASEGT. The CDR3 sequence is 13 residues long. DNA of the CDR3: TGTGCCAGCAGTGAAGTGTTTAACTATGGCTACACCTTC. It encodes CASSEVFNYGYTF.

This rearrangement joins TRBV20-1 to TRBJ2-2; unclear D gene. Trimming took off 3 bases at V and 1 base at J, with 9 bases between the two ends. This CDR3 is built from 14 residues. Germline CDR1 DFQATT, CDR2 SNEGSKA (reference sequence). CDR3 in amino acids: CSASTDGNTGELFF. As DNA, the CDR3 is TGCAGTGCTAGTACAGACGGGAACACCGGGGAGCTGTTTTTT.

The genes are TRBV9 and TRBJ1-1; a possible D gene is TRBD1 (5 bases). The length of the CDR3 is 14 residues. V was cut by 1 base and J by 4 bases, with 11 bases left in between. The germline gives CDR1 SGDLS, CDR2 YYNGEE. CDR3 sequence reads: CASSVSGISTEAFF. CDR3 nucleotide sequence: TGTGCCAGCAGCGTATCAGGGATTTCCACTGAAGCTTTCTTT. Supplemented by reference TRBV9 and TRBJ1-1, the full variable domain reads DSGVTQTPKHLITATGQRVTLRCSPRSGDLSVYWYQQSLDQGLQFLIQYYNGEERAKGNILERFSAQQFPDLHSELNLSSLELGDSALYFCASSVSGISTEAFFGQGTRLTVV.

The V gene is TRBV20-1, the J gene TRBJ1-1, with D perhaps TRBD1 (6 bases). The CDR3 runs 11 residues. Germline V CDR1 and CDR2: DFQATT, SNEGSKA (reference sequence). The CDR3 loop is CSRGQWTEAFF. In DNA form, the CDR3 reads TGCAGCCGTGGACAGTGGACTGAAGCTTTCTTT.

The rearrangement links TRBV4-1 to TRBJ1-1; the D is unclear. Germline V gene lookup returns CDR1 MGHRA and CDR2 YSYEKL. The ends were cut back, 9 bases at V and 1 base at J, with 21 bases in the middle. There are 16 residues in the CDR3. Here the CDR3 reads CASSLQAIVENTEAFF. CDR3 DNA sequence: TGCGCCAGTTCCCTGCAGGCCATCGTGGAGAACACTGAAGCTTTCTTT.

The genes are TRBV6-5 and TRBJ1-1, with a tentative D call TRBD1 (5 bases). In germline, CDR1 is MNHEY, CDR2 SVGAGI. Trimming removed 6 bases from V and 4 bases from J, with 12 bases in between. The CDR3 covers 13 residues. CDR3 coding DNA: TGTGCCAGCAGCCTGAATAGGGGCACTGAAGCTTTCTTT. Its protein product is CASSLNRGTEAFF.

The chain joins TRBV30 to TRBJ1-1; D possibly corresponds to TRBD1 (6 bases). The germline CDR1 and CDR2 sequences are GTSNPN and SVGIG (reference sequence). The V gene lost 3 bases and the J gene lost 4 bases, with 12 bases spanning the gap. This CDR3 is built from 13 residues. The CDR3 protein is CAWSLQGATEAFF. CDR3 sequence (DNA): TGTGCCTGGAGCTTACAGGGAGCCACTGAAGCTTTCTTT.

In its sample, this clone was seen once. The rearrangement joins TRBV2 to TRBJ1-2; D unclear. V lost 2 bases and J 4 bases, leaving 5 bases between the germline ends. The CDR3 totals 12 residues. Per germline, CDR1 SNHLY and CDR2 FYNNEI. In nucleotides, the CDR3 is TGTGCCAGCAGTGAAAGAACCTATGGCTACACCTTC. It codes for CASSERTYGYTF.

V and J are TRBV11-2 and TRBJ1-2, with 7 positions matching TRBD1. Trimming at V came to 5 bases and at J to 2 bases, leaving 8 bases not matched to a gene. Germline assignment: CDR1 SGHAT and CDR2 FQNNGV. The CDR3 loop spans 15 amino acids. The CDR3 DNA reads as TGTGCCAGCAGCCAGATCAGGGGGGGGAACTATGGCTACACCTTC. Translated: CASSQIRGGNYGYTF.

The rearrangement links TRBV5-4 to TRBJ2-1; 12 bases match TRBD1. J was trimmed by 5 bases and V by 4 bases; bases with no gene match: 4. CDR1 is SGHNT, CDR2 YYREEE, per germline (reference sequence). This CDR3 spans 15 amino acids. The chain's CDR3 is CASSAGTGGNNEQFF. The CDR3 DNA is TGTGCCAGCAGCGCCGGGACAGGGGGCAACAATGAGCAGTTCTTC.

V is TRBV2 and J is TRBJ2-5; the match to TRBD2 covers 10 bases. The CDR3 contains 15 residues. Trimming removed 9 bases from V and 1 base from J; junction bases left unmatched: 8. CDR1 is SNHLY and CDR2 is FYNNEI in the germline V gene. CDR3 sequence (DNA): TGTGCCAGAAGAGGGGCTAGCGGGGGCCAAGAGACCCAGTACTTC. Amino acids: CARRGASGGQETQYF.

To note about this clone: Germline and junction disagree at one end, which may indicate a read error. The rearrangement uses TRBV7-8 and TRBJ2-7, with no clear D. This CDR3 is 11 amino acids long. The germline gives CDR1 SGHVS, CDR2 FQNEAQ. CDR3 DNA sequence: TGTGCCAGCAGCTACTCCCACGAGCAGTACTTC. Residues: CASSYSHEQYF.

The chain links TRBV3-1 (or the pseudogene TRBV3-2) to TRBJ1-5; 9 bases match TRBD1. Germline CDR1 and CDR2: LGHDT and YNNKEL (reference sequence). There are 17 residues in the CDR3. With 4 bases clipped from V and 4 bases from J, the junction kept 11 bases outside the gene matches. This CDR3 reads CASSRAIPGQGNQPQHF. CDR3 bases: TGTGCCAGCAGCCGGGCTATCCCGGGACAGGGTAATCAGCCCCAGCATTTT.

J is TRBJ1-5 and V is TRBV6-6; 10 bases are shared with TRBD1. Looked up from germline, CDR1 is MNHNY and CDR2 is SVGAGI (reference sequence). The CDR3 contains 15 residues. V shed 6 bases, J shed 6 bases, and the junction held 8 bases outside the gene matches. For the CDR3, the DNA is TGTGCCAGCAGGGACCGGGACAGGGGTTTTCAGCCCCAGCATTTT. Amino acid sequence: CASRDRDRGFQPQHF.

The chain has TRBV5-1 and TRBJ2-2, with TRBD1 as a possible D gene (6 bases). The CDR3 length is 16 residues. V was pared by 0 bases and J by 0 bases, with 9 bases between. CDR1 SGHRS and CDR2 YFSETQ come from the germline V gene. The CDR3 nucleotides read TGCGCCAGCAGCTTGGAGACAGGTTCGAACACCGGGGAGCTGTTTTTT. Amino acid sequence: CASSLETGSNTGELFF.